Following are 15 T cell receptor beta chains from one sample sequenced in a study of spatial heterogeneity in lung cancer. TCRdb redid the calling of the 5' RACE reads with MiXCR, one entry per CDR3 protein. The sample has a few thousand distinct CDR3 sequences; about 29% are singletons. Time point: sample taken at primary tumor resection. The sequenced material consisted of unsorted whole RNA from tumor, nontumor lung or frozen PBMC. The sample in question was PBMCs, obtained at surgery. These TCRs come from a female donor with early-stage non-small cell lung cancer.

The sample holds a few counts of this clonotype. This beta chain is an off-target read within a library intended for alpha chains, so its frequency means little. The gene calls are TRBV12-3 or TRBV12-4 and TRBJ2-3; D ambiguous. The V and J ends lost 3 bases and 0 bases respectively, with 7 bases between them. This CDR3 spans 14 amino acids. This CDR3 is CASSLSPSTDTQYF. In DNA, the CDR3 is TGTGCCAGCAGTTTGTCCCCTAGCACAGATACGCAGTATTTT.

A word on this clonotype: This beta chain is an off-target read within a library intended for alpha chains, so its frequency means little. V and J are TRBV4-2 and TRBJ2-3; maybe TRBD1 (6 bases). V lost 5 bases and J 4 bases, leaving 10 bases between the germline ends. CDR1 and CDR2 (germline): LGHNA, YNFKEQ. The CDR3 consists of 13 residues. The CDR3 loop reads CASSKQGPDTQYF. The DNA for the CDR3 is TGTGCCAGCAGCAAACAGGGTCCAGATACGCAGTATTTT.

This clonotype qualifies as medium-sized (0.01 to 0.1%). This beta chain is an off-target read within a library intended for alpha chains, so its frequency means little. The CDR3 loop is CASSSGTGYDEQFF. Written as DNA, the CDR3 is TGTGCCAGCAGTTCCGGAACAGGGTATGATGAGCAGTTCTTC. The genes are TRBV25-1 and TRBJ2-1; tentatively, D is TRBD1 (6 bases). V lost 5 bases, J lost 8 bases, and 16 bases lay in between. The CDR3 length is 14 residues. Germline V gene lookup returns CDR1 MGHDK and CDR2 SYGVNS.

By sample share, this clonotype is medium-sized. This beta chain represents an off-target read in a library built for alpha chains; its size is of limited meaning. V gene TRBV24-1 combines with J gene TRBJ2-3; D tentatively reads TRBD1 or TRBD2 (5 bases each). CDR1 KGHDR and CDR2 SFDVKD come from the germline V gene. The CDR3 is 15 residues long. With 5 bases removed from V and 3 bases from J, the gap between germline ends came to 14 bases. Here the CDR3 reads CATSGRSAGTDTQYF. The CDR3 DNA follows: TGTGCCACCAGTGGGAGGTCGGCAGGGACAGATACGCAGTATTTT.

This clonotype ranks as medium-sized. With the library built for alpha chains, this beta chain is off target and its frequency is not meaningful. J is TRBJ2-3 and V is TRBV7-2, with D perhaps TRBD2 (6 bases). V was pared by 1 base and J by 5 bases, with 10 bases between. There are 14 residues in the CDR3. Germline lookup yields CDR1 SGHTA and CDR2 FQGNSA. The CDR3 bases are TGTGCCAGCAGCTTAGACGGCGGGATAGATACGCAGTATTTT. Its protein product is CASSLDGGIDTQYF.

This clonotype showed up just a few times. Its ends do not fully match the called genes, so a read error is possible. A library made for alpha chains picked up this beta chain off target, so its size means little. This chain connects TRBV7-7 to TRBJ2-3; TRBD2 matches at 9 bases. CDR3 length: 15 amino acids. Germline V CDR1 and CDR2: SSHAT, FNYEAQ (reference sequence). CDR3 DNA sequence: TGTGCTAGCAGCTTAAATAGCGGGAGTCAAGATACGCAGTATTTT. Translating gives CASSLNSGSQDTQYF.

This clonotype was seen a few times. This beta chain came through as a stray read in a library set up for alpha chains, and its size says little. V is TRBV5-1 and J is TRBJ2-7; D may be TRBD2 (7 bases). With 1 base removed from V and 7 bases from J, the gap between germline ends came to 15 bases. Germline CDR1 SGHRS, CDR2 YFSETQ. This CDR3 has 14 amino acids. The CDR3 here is CASSLRQEGGEQYF. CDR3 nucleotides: TGCGCCAGCAGCTTGAGACAGGAGGGAGGGGAGCAGTACTTC.

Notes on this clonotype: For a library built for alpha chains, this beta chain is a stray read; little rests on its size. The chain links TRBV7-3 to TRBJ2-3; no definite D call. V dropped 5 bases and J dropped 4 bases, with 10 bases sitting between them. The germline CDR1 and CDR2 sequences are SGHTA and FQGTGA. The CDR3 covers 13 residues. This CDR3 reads CASSPWSADTQYF. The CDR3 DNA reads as TGTGCCAGCAGCCCTTGGTCCGCAGATACGCAGTATTTT.

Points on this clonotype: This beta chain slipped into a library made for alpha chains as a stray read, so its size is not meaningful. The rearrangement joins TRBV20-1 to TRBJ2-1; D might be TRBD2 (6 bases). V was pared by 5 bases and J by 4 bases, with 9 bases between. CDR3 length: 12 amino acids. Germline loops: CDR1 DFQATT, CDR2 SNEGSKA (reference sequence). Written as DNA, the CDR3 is TGCAGTGCTGAGGGACTTTACAATGAGCAGTTCTTC. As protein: CSAEGLYNEQFF.

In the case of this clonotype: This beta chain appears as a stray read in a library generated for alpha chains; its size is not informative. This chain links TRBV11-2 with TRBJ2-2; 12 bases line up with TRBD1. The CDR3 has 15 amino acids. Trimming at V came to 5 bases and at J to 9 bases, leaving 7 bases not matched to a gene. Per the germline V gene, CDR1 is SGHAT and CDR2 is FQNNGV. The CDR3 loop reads CASSMPGQGARELFF. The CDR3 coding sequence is TGTGCCAGCAGCATGCCGGGACAGGGGGCGAGGGAGCTGTTTTTT.

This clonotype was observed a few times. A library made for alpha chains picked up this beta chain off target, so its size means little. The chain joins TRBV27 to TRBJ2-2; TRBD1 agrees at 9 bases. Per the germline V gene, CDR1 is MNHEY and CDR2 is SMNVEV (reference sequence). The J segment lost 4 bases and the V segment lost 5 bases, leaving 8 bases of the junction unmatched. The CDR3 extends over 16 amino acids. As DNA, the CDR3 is TGTGCCAGCAGTCCGCCACAGGGGGCGATCACCGGGGAGCTGTTTTTT. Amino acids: CASSPPQGAITGELFF.

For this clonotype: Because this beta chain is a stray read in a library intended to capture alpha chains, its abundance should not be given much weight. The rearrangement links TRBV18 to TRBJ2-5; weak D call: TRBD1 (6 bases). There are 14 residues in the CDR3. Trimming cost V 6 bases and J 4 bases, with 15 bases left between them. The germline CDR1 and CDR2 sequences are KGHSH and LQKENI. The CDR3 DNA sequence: TGTGCCAGCTCTGCCAGGGGAGCAAGAGAGACCCAGTACTTC. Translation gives CASSARGARETQYF.

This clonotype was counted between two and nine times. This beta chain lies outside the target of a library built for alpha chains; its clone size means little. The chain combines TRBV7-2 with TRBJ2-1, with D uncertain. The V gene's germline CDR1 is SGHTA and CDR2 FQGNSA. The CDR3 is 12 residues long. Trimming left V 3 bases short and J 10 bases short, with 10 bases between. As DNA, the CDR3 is TGTGCCAGCAGCTTTTTAATCTCGGAGCAGTTCTTC. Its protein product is CASSFLISEQFF.

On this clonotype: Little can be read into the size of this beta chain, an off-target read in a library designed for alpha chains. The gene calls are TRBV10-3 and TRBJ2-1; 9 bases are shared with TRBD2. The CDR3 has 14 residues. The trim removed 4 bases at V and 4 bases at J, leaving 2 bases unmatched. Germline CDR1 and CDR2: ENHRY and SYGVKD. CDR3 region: CAISGTSEYNEQFF. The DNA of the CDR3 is TGTGCCATCAGTGGGACTAGCGAATACAATGAGCAGTTCTTC.

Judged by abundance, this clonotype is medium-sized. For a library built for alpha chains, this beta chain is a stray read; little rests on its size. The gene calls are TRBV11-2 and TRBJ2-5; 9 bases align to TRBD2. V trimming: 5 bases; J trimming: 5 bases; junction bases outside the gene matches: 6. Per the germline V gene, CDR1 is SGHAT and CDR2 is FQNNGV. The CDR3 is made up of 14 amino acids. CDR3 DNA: TGTGCCAGCAGCCCCATAGCGGGAGAGGAGACCCAGTACTTC. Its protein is CASSPIAGEETQYF.